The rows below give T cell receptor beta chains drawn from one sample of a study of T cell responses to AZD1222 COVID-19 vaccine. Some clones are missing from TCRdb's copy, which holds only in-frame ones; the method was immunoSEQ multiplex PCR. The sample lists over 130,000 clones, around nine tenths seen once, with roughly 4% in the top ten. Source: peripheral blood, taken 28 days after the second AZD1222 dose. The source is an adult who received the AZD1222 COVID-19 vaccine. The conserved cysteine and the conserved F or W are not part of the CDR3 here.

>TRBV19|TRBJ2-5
ASSPIVQGGVQY
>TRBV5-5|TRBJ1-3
ASSLTIGTGRGNTIY
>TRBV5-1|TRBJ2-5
ASSLDRGRETQY
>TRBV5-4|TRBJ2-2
ASSHDTHSGTNTGELF
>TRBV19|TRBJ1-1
ASSIGRDRSLNTEAF
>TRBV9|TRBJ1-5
ASSVGGGGQPQH
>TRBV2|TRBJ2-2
ASSARTNTGELF
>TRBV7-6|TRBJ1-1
ASSLDGRTEAF
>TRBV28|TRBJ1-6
ASSLAGTGDSPLH
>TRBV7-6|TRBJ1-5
ASSLTPTYRDRGNQPQH
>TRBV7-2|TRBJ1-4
ASSLDREGKLF
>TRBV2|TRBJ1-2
ASSRGYGYT
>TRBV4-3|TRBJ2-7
ASSQDVWRGDYEQY
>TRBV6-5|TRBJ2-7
ASSLTGYEQY
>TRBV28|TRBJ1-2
ASSSDREGPNYGYT
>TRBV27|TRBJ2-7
ASREGQGSYYYEQY
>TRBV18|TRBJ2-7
ASSPRTGEDEQY
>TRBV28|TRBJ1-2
ASSSHTGHLDPREGYT
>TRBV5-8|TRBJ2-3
ASNPSRMGDTQY
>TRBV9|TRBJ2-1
APRDRVDNEQF
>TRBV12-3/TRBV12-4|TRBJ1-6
ASSGRGSPLH
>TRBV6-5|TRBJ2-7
ATEEAEYEQY
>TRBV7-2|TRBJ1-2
ASSSAGTGGNGYT
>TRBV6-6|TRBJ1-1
ASSPGFEAF
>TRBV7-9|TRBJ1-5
ASSQGGANGNQPQH
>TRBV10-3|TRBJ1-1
AIGGLGTEAF
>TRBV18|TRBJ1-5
ASSPRGGNQPQH
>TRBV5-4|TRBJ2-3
ASSLEPGTDTQY
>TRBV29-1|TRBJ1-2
SAAPIRNGYT
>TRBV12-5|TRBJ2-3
ASGSGEPTDTQY
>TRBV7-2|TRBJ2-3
ASSGTSGVVGTQY
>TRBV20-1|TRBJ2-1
SASVGWDNEQF
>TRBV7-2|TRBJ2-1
ASRPRLAGPYNEQF
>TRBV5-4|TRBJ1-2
ASSLDLGQGANGYT
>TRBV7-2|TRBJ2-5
ASSKGLAPPQETQY
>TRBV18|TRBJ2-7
ASSTGRTYEQY
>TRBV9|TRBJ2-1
ASSSSPSQQF
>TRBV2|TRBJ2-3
ASRDRGSGADTQY
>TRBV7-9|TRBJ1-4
ASNNQEKLF
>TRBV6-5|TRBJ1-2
ASSSQVWRGYT
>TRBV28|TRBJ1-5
ASSFLGYNQPQH